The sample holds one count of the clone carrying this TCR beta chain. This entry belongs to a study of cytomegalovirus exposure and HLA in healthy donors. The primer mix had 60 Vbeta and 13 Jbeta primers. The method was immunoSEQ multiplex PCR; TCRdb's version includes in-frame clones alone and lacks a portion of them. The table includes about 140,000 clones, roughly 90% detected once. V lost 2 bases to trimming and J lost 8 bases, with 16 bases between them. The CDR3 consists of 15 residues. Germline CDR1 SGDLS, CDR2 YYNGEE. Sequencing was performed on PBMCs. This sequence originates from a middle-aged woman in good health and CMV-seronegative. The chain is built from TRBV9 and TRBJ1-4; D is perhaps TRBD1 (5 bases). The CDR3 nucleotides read TGTGCCAGCAGCGTGGGGGGAACAATTTGGGAAAAACTGTTTTTT. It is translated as CASSVGGTIWEKLFF. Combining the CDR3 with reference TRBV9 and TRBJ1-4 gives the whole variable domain DSGVTQTPKHLITATGQRVTLRCSPRSGDLSVYWYQQSLDQGLQFLIQYYNGEERAKGNILERFSAQQFPDLHSELNLSSLELGDSALYFCASSVGGTIWEKLFFGSGTQLSVL.